The clone carrying this T cell receptor beta chain was seen repeatedly, ten times or more. What it recognizes is unknown. Amplified TCR beta CDR3 regions derived from RNA transcripts. Using the HTBI primer set, a first-round RT-PCR was run on the TCR CDR3. TCRdb redid the calling of the multiplex PCR reads with MiXCR, one entry per CDR3 protein. The table shows approximately 270,000 distinct CDR3 sequences, with roughly 15% occurring only once. The data originate from a study of T cells in Graves' hyperthyroidism and ophthalmopathy. Study-wide findings and caveats: Most clonotypes that expanded in the thyroid above 0.001 also showed up in blood. The model identified upcoming ophthalmopathy a median about six months ahead of onset.

Exclusion followed for patients with uncontrolled infection, other autoimmune disease, pregnancy or lactation. The PBMCs studied were ones that came from roughly 9.4 ml fresh peripheral blood. The CDR3 totals 17 residues. Per germline, CDR1 ENHRY and CDR2 SYGVKD. The V end lost 6 bases, the J end lost 0 bases, and 15 bases lay between the germline ends. V usage is TRBV10-3 and J usage is TRBJ2-6, with D tentatively TRBD2 (6 bases). The sequencing sample was made of blood. This TCR came from a woman aged 40 to 49 with Graves' hyperthyroidism that later progressed to Graves' ophthalmopathy. The CDR3 sequence is CAISDGTFSSGANVLTF. The CDR3 DNA sequence: TGTGCCATCAGCGACGGGACTTTCAGCTCTGGGGCCAACGTCCTGACTTTC.